The clone carrying this T cell receptor (beta chain) was observed at least ten times. TCRdb independently ran MiXCR on the PCR reads; one entry per CDR3 protein. The table lists 300,000 to 350,000 distinct CDR3 sequences, about a fifth of them singletons. Germline V gene data show CDR1 as SEHNR and CDR2 as FQNEAQ (reference sequence). The CDR3 totals 14 residues. Trimming left V 1 base short and J 8 bases short, with 12 bases between. This entry comes from a study of molecular identifiers for immune sequencing clone quantification. The chain carries TRBV7-9 and TRBJ2-1, with a tentative D call TRBD2 (5 bases). This TCR derives from a human donor in good health. Some libraries in this study had Jurkat cell RNA spiked in. The sample was naive CD8+ T cells from blood, with Jurkat cell RNA spiked in. The subset denotes: FACS-sorted CD8+CD4-CCR7+CD45RA+ naive T cells. DNA of the CDR3: TGTGCCAGCAGCTTAGTCGGGAATGCCGATGAGCAGTTCTTC. Translated: CASSLVGNADEQFF.